The clone carrying this T cell receptor beta chain was picked up a small number of times. The antigen remains undetermined. TCRdb recomputed calls from the 5' RACE reads with MiXCR, one row per CDR3 protein. The sample consists of nearly 900,000 distinct CDR3 sequences, roughly an eighth of them appearing once. Donors uniformly comprised healthy Caucasians. The data originate from a study of identical twins. The study's findings and limits: Memory repertoires showed no such pattern, whereas abundant cord blood beta clonotypes carried fewer insertions. One should note that invariant MAIT and iNKT cells could partly confound zero-insertion analyses.

J gave up 0 bases and V 4 bases, and 6 bases lay outside the gene matches. Germline CDR1 reads MNHEY; CDR2 reads SVGAGI. The CDR3 consists of 17 residues. These same records also appear under a second study, on yellow fever vaccine responses in identical twins. In that study: Twins reportedly appeared to share part of their vaccine T cell response while keeping part individual.

This receptor was identified in a woman between 18 and 29 years old in good health. Sequencing was performed on PBMCs. The rearrangement links TRBV6-5 to TRBJ2-6, with 7 bases matching TRBD1. The CDR3 here is CASSSGTDYSGANVLTF. The CDR3 nucleotides read TGTGCCAGCAGTTCCGGGACAGACTACTCTGGGGCCAACGTCCTGACTTTC.